What follows are 21 T cell receptor beta chains derived from one specimen sequenced in a study of blood T cell repertoires in COVID-19. Profiling relied on immunoSEQ multiplex PCR, and the TCRdb table lists in-frame clones only, not all of them. This sample has about 200,000 clones, with roughly 90% found just once. Sample: peripheral blood. The receptors stem from an older woman with acute or convalescent COVID-19.

This sequence joins TRBV28 and TRBJ1-3; no firm D call. Between the trimmed V and J ends, which lost 5 bases and 4 bases, there was a span of 15 bases. The CDR3 totals 15 residues. The germline CDR1 and CDR2 sequences are MDHEN and SYDVKM. CDR3 protein: CASSRRASLGNTIYF. CDR3 coding DNA: TGTGCCAGCAGTCGTCGCGCGTCTTTGGGAAACACCATATATTTT.

The chain couples TRBV10-3 to TRBJ1-1; D perhaps matches TRBD1 (5 bases). Germline CDR1 ENHRY, CDR2 SYGVKD. The CDR3 is 14 residues long. With 5 bases removed from V and 3 bases from J, the gap between germline ends came to 13 bases. DNA for the CDR3: TGTGCCATCAGTCTAAAAGGGGTGGACACTGAAGCTTTCTTT. This encodes CAISLKGVDTEAFF.

The V and J genes are TRBV7-8 and TRBJ1-2; 8 nucleotides agree with TRBD1. CDR1 is SGHVS, CDR2 FQNEAQ, per germline. V lost 6 bases, J lost 4 bases, and 7 bases stayed unmatched. There are 14 residues in the CDR3. CDR3 protein: CASSLYGQGYGYTF. CDR3 DNA sequence: TGTGCCAGCAGTCTCTACGGACAGGGCTATGGCTACACCTTC. Full variable domain (outside the CDR3, taken from reference TRBV7-8 and TRBJ1-2): GAGVSQSPRYKVAKRGQDVALRCDPISGHVSLFWYQQALGQGPEFLTYFQNEAQLDKSGLPSDRFFAERPEGSVSTLKIQRTQQEDSAVYLCASSLYGQGYGYTFGSGTRLTVV.

The chain employs TRBV5-6 and TRBJ2-2; TRBD1 matches at 10 bases. With 8 bases clipped from V and 3 bases from J, the junction kept 10 bases outside the gene matches. Germline loops: CDR1 SGHDT, CDR2 YYEEEE. This CDR3 contains 16 residues. The CDR3 sequence is CASSYSGQGYTGELFF. CDR3 DNA: TGTGCCAGTTCTTATTCGGGACAGGGGTACACCGGGGAGCTGTTTTTT.

The chain couples TRBV19 to TRBJ2-3, with TRBD2 matching 11 bases. CDR1 is LNHDA and CDR2 is SQIVND in the germline V gene (reference sequence). Germline trimming cut 4 bases from V and 5 bases from J; bases unmatched to any gene: 8. This CDR3 comprises 16 residues. In DNA, the CDR3 is TGTGCCAGTAGTAGACGACTAGCGGGACATGGAGATACGCAGTATTTT. Protein product: CASSRRLAGHGDTQYF.

J is TRBJ2-1 and V is TRBV4-1; D is ambiguous. Per the germline V gene, CDR1 is MGHRA and CDR2 is YSYEKL. Trimming cost V 3 bases and J 12 bases, with 12 bases left between them. The CDR3 runs 12 residues. CDR3 DNA sequence: TGCGCCAGCAGCCAGGAGACCCTCTCGCAGTTCTTC. It is translated as CASSQETLSQFF.

The V call is TRBV6-6, the J call TRBJ2-1; TRBD2 agrees at 10 bases. Germline-derived CDR1 and CDR2 are MNHNY and SVGAGI (reference sequence). The J segment lost 7 bases and the V segment lost 2 bases, leaving 5 bases of the junction unmatched. The CDR3 runs to 15 residues. The CDR3 region is CASSYTSGGANEQFF. CDR3 bases: TGTGCCAGCAGTTACACGAGCGGGGGGGCGAATGAGCAGTTCTTC.

This clone showed up just once. The V and J genes are TRBV10-2 and TRBJ2-1; 9 bases map to TRBD2. Germline CDR1 reads WSHSY; CDR2 reads SAAADI. The CDR3 spans 15 residues. V trimming: 6 bases; J trimming: 5 bases; junction bases outside the gene matches: 8. In DNA, the CDR3 is TGCGCCAGCAGACAAACCGGGACTAGCAACAATGAGCAGTTCTTC. It codes for CASRQTGTSNNEQFF.

V gene TRBV27 combines with J gene TRBJ2-7; TRBD1 agrees at 10 bases. CDR3 size: 17 residues. V lost 4 bases to trimming and J lost 1 base; unmatched junction nucleotides: 10. Germline V lookup: CDR1 MNHEY, CDR2 SMNVEV (reference sequence). The CDR3 region is CASSSRLRDRGSYEQYF. DNA for the CDR3: TGTGCCAGCAGTTCGAGGCTCCGGGACAGGGGATCCTACGAGCAGTACTTC.

J is TRBJ2-1 and V is TRBV18; TRBD2 matches 13 bases. Germline-derived CDR1 and CDR2 are KGHSH and LQKENI. J gave up 9 bases and V 4 bases, and 6 bases lay outside the gene matches. The CDR3 consists of 15 residues. The CDR3 bases are TGTGCCAGCTCACGGACTAGCGGGAGTCTTATTGAGCAGTTCTTC. It translates to CASSRTSGSLIEQFF. The full variable domain, completed using reference TRBV18 and TRBJ2-1, is NAGVMQNPRHLVRRRGQEARLRCSPMKGHSHVYWYRQLPEEGLKFMVYLQKENIIDESGMPKERFSAEFPKEGPSILRIQQVVRGDSAAYFCASSRTSGSLIEQFFGPGTRLTVL.

The chain recombines TRBV6-5 with TRBJ2-7; 7 nucleotides match TRBD2. Germline CDR1 MNHEY, CDR2 SVGAGI. After removal of 4 bases from V and 3 bases from J, the junction contained 3 bases not matched to a gene. CDR3 length equals 13 residues. CDR3 region: CASSSGLGYEQYF. CDR3 bases: TGTGCCAGCAGTTCCGGACTAGGCTACGAGCAGTACTTC.

The J gene is TRBJ2-7, the V gene TRBV5-1; 7 bases align to TRBD1. This CDR3 is built from 13 residues. Germline CDR1 is SGHRS and CDR2 is YFSETQ. V was clipped by 4 bases and J by 5 bases; unmatched bases: 6. DNA of the CDR3: TGCGCCAGCAGCCGACAGGGTTCGGACGAGCAGTACTTC. Translated: CASSRQGSDEQYF.

This clone was seen once. This chain connects TRBV7-2 to TRBJ2-2; no clear D gene. This CDR3 has 16 residues. Germline V gives CDR1 SGHTA, CDR2 FQGNSA. V was trimmed by 1 base and J by 0 bases, leaving 9 bases between them. CDR3 coding DNA: TGTGCCAGCAGCTTAGGCCCAGTGTCGAACACCGGGGAGCTGTTTTTT. It codes for CASSLGPVSNTGELFF.

The gene calls are TRBV28 and TRBJ2-7; the D is unclear. This CDR3 spans 13 amino acids. V lost 2 bases and J lost 2, with 7 bases in between. The germline gives CDR1 MDHEN, CDR2 SYDVKM. CDR3 in amino acids: CASSLVPAYEQYF. CDR3 DNA sequence: TGTGCCAGCAGTTTAGTGCCAGCCTACGAGCAGTACTTC.

In its sample, this clone was seen a few times. This rearrangement joins TRBV18 to TRBJ1-3; 9 nucleotides match TRBD1. The V gene's germline CDR1 is KGHSH and CDR2 LQKENI. This CDR3 comprises 16 residues. The ends lost 5 bases at V and 1 base at J; junction bases unmatched: 6. The CDR3 reads CASSSLGTGSGNTIYF. The CDR3 nucleotides are TGTGCCAGCTCATCACTCGGGACAGGGTCTGGAAACACCATATATTTT.

The rearrangement uses TRBV7-3 and TRBJ1-2; D might be TRBD1 (6 bases). The CDR3 runs to 15 residues. The V gene's germline CDR1 is SGHTA and CDR2 FQGTGA. Trimming removed 5 bases at V and 0 bases at J, with 13 bases between. CDR3 sequence: CASSPGTLPNYGYTF. The CDR3, as DNA: TGTGCCAGCAGCCCCGGGACACTTCCTAACTATGGCTACACCTTC.

DNA for the CDR3: TGTGCCAGCCAGTTGGGGGGAAGCTCTGGAAACACCATATATTTT. Protein: CASQLGGSSGNTIYF. V gene TRBV28 combines with J gene TRBJ1-3; D is possibly TRBD1 (5 bases). In germline, CDR1 is MDHEN, CDR2 SYDVKM. The V end was cut by 8 bases, the J end by 0 bases, with 14 bases between. This CDR3 is built from 15 residues.

This chain uses TRBV2 with TRBJ1-1, with 8 bases lining up with TRBD1. This CDR3 has 14 amino acids. Trimming removed 8 bases from V and 0 bases from J; junction bases left unmatched: 5. Germline V gene lookup returns CDR1 SNHLY and CDR2 FYNNEI. CDR3 amino acids: CASQRTGMNTEAFF. The CDR3 nucleotides are TGTGCCAGCCAGAGGACAGGGATGAACACTGAAGCTTTCTTT. The whole variable domain, remainder taken from reference TRBV2 and TRBJ1-1, is EPEVTQTPSHQVTQMGQEVILRCVPISNHLYFYWYRQILGQKVEFLVSFYNNEISEKSEIFDDQFSVERPDGSNFTLKIRSTKLEDSAMYFCASQRTGMNTEAFFGQGTRLTVV.

The chain joins TRBV18 to TRBJ2-2, with 8 bases fitting TRBD2. The CDR3 covers 16 residues. V shed 3 bases and J 6 bases; nucleotides not matched to a gene: 9. In germline, CDR1 is KGHSH, CDR2 LQKENI. The CDR3 spells CASSPLAGHIAGELFF. The CDR3 region has the DNA TGTGCCAGCTCACCCTTAGCGGGGCACATCGCCGGGGAGCTGTTTTTT.

The J gene is TRBJ2-5, the V gene TRBV7-9, with D possibly being TRBD1 (5 bases). Between the trimmed V and J ends, which lost 10 bases and 3 bases, there was a span of 9 bases. Germline V gene data show CDR1 as SEHNR and CDR2 as FQNEAQ (reference sequence). CDR3 size: 11 residues. CDR3 region: CATGREETQYF. The CDR3 DNA is TGTGCCACAGGCAGGGAAGAGACCCAGTACTTC.

This clone has a handful of counts. This chain connects TRBV14 to TRBJ2-7, with D tentatively TRBD2 (5 bases). V lost 4 bases, J lost 4 bases, and 11 bases lay in between. Per germline, CDR1 SGHDN and CDR2 FVKESK. The CDR3 spans 13 residues. CDR3 in amino acids: CASSRQTGYEQYF. Here the CDR3 DNA reads TGTGCCAGCAGCCGACAAACGGGGTACGAGCAGTACTTC.